The present TCR beta chain was sequenced within a study of T-cell memory formation after mild COVID-19. Study-level points and caveats: A second wave expanding day 15 to 37 was CD4+-biased; contracting clones were balanced.

CDR1 and CDR2 from the germline V gene are SEHNR and FQNEAQ (reference sequence). V was shortened by 1 base and J by 2 bases, with 15 bases between the two germline ends. The CDR3 has 16 amino acids. In the case of this clonotype: Its antigen is undetermined.

One entry per CDR3 protein results from TCRdb running MiXCR on the 5' RACE reads. The sample includes 550,000 to 600,000 distinct CDR3 sequences, roughly 17% of them seen just once. The receptor was isolated from an adult woman who had mild COVID-19 (a few samples of this study predate the infection). Cell type and time point are not known. Sequencing used PBMCs or a T cell subset sorted from them (not recorded which). J is TRBJ2-7 and V is TRBV7-9; no clear D. The CDR3 sequence is CASSLEAWGYTYEQYF. The DNA for the CDR3 is TGTGCCAGCAGCTTAGAGGCCTGGGGATACACCTACGAGCAGTACTTC.